This is a list of T cell receptor beta chains from one sample in a study of OX40 agonist ivuxolimab in advanced cancers. The repertoire was sequenced with immunoSEQ multiplex PCR; TCRdb's copy has only in-frame clones and lacks some. There are fewer than 50,000 clones in the sample; approximately 80% occur only once, and over 2.5% lies in the top ten. This specimen was CD4+ or CD8+ T cells sorted from blood, taken in a trial of the OX40 agonist ivuxolimab. These receptors all stem from an adult with an advanced solid tumor such as melanoma, head and neck, liver or kidney cancer. Both conserved end residues are part of each CDR3. The order of the fields is D gene, V gene, CDR3 protein. The D gene is left open where the match is weak.

>TRBD1|TRBV7-6
CASSLGGTGRTDTQYF
>.|TRBV19
CASSSTGRTEAFF
>TRBD1|TRBV5-4
CASSVGGGTGGSYEQYF
>.|TRBV12-2
CASRLDPGTPLGTQYF
>.|TRBV18
CASSPSSGPQGPQHF
>.|TRBV21-1
CASSKEGGQGPYEQYF
>TRBD1|TRBV5-1
CASSHRGKETQYF
>TRBD1|TRBV19
CASSTRDRGDGYTF
>.|TRBV5-5
CASRQTREEKLFF
>.|TRBV27
CASSVAGGYGYTF
>TRBD1|TRBV5-4
CASSGDRVLTDTQYF
>.|TRBV2
CASSRDRLQNTEAFF
>.|TRBV5-4
CASSLEGTSGGYTF
>.|TRBV5-1
CASSLTHSRYNEQFF
>TRBD1|TRBV19
CASTTGQGLRNQPQHF
>TRBD2|TRBV19
CASSLLAGGAGEFF
>.|TRBV14
CASSPLAALFTDTQYF
>TRBD2|TRBV4-3
CASSLKSSSSAGESYEQCF
>.|TRBV14
CASSFTPGTEAFF
>.|TRBV11-3
CASSLSRGSTDTQYF
>.|TRBV10-3
CAISGSGTDTQYF
>.|TRBV7-2
CASRATPLVGGYTF
>TRBD1|TRBV10-3
CAIRPTGDHTGELFF
>.|TRBV10-1
CASSDSGATGELFF
>.|TRBV6-6
CASRLQPAKNIQYF
>.|TRBV27
CASSLPTGREQFF
>.|TRBV5-5
CASSLGDTGGRNEKLFF
>TRBD1|TRBV30
CAWSSDRGPYNEQFF
>.|TRBV4-3
CASSQDSGVGQVTGANVLTF
>.|TRBV7-9
CASQIPVAEGPSYNEQFF
>TRBD2|TRBV7-9
CASSPRLAGGGETQYF
>TRBD2|TRBV9
CASSVDLFSGSNTDTQYF
>.|TRBV30
CAWSVRRGRGETQYF
>.|TRBV14
CASSPGQFYGYTF
>.|TRBV6-5
CASSYSGRGGDNEQFF
>.|TRBV2
CASRLDYNEQFF
>TRBD1|TRBV2
CASSEEGQGNTEAFF
>.|TRBV11-3
CASSLSSAEQFF
>.|TRBV5-4
CASRQAKMTSTDTQYF
>TRBD2|TRBV19
CASSGTSGSEETQYF
>.|TRBV5-5
CASSFISGSEAFF
>TRBD1|TRBV6-5
CASRLQGAGGYGYTF
>.|TRBV5-1
CASSLMAGAEHGYTF
>.|TRBV5-4
CASSSATAYQTGANVLTF
>.|TRBV18
CASSPNAGVNTEAFF
>TRBD2|TRBV30
CAWSDNSGSYNEQFF
>TRBD2|TRBV27
CASSPRGGSLQETQYF
>.|TRBV7-2
CASSFAGLGNTEAFF
>TRBD2|TRBV6-1
CASVRGLAGEWQFF
>.|TRBV4-1
CASSHRPLRENTEAFF
>.|TRBV6-8
CASSYEGHSGNTIYF
>.|TRBV14
CASSQDWGGETQYF
>.|TRBV7-2
CASSIGGQQFF
>.|TRBV14
CASSQDGDVGYTF
>.|TRBV13
CASSPANGELFF
>.|TRBV4-3
CASSQDYLRDYGYTF